This TCR beta chain was sequenced during a study of response to subunit inactivated influenza vaccine. The CDR3 consists of 16 residues. V gave up 0 bases and J gave up 5 bases, with 16 bases separating them. From germline, CDR1 is LGHNA and CDR2 YSLEER. This clonotype appeared a few times. TCRdb recomputed calls from the RT-PCR reads with MiXCR, one row per CDR3 protein. The data contain roughly 500,000 distinct CDR3 sequences, about 15% of them seen just once; the ten biggest clones take up over 2.5%. This chain joins TRBV4-3 and TRBJ1-2, with unresolved D. The TCR comes from a man between 50 and 70 years old who received an inactivated influenza vaccine. Sequences were derived from CD4+ T cells sorted from PBMCs, sampled roughly 24 months after vaccination. The CDR3: CASSQELIDPGYGYTF. The CDR3, as DNA: TGCGCCAGCAGCCAAGAACTTATAGATCCCGGGTATGGCTACACCTTC.